This passage covers 4 T cell receptor beta chains from one sample sequenced in a study of cytomegalovirus exposure and HLA in healthy donors. PCR was performed using 60 Vbeta and 13 Jbeta primers. Libraries were prepared by immunoSEQ multiplex PCR; TCRdb keeps only in-frame clonotypes and omits some of them. The sample has 170,000 or so clones; about 80% are singletons. The sequencing input was PBMCs. The receptor set was obtained from a man younger than 30 in good health and CMV-seronegative.

The table lists this clone with a count of one. The chain carries TRBV27 and TRBJ2-1; 7 nucleotides agree with TRBD2. The CDR3 runs to 15 residues. V was pared by 5 bases and J by 4 bases, with 8 bases of the junction left unmatched. Germline CDR1 is MNHEY and CDR2 is SMNVEV (reference sequence). The CDR3 loop is CASSRGGTQYNEQFF. The CDR3 nucleotides read TGTGCCAGCAGTAGGGGAGGGACGCAATACAATGAGCAGTTCTTC.

This rearrangement joins TRBV11-2 to TRBJ1-1; D is ambiguous. Between the trimmed V and J ends, which lost 3 bases and 2 bases, there was a span of 13 bases. This CDR3 spans 15 amino acids. Per germline, CDR1 SGHAT and CDR2 FQNNGV. The CDR3 sequence is CASSFVAGQNTEAFF. The CDR3 DNA follows: TGTGCCAGCAGCTTCGTCGCGGGTCAAAACACTGAAGCTTTCTTT.

J is TRBJ2-1 and V is TRBV18, with TRBD2 identical over 13 bases. The germline gives CDR1 KGHSH, CDR2 LQKENI. V gave up 1 base and J gave up 8 bases; unmatched junction bases: 8. The CDR3 is 17 residues long. This chain's CDR3 is CASSPLTSGRGRDEQFF. The CDR3, as DNA: TGTGCCAGCTCACCACTCACTAGCGGGAGGGGCAGGGATGAGCAGTTCTTC.

This chain uses TRBV5-1 with TRBJ2-7; D perhaps matches TRBD2 (7 bases). The CDR3 totals 14 residues. Germline lookup yields CDR1 SGHRS and CDR2 YFSETQ. V lost 0 bases to trimming and J lost 6 bases, with 13 bases between them. The CDR3 sequence: CASSLEGGPLEQYF. CDR3 sequence (DNA): TGCGCCAGCAGCTTGGAGGGGGGGCCTCTCGAGCAGTACTTC.